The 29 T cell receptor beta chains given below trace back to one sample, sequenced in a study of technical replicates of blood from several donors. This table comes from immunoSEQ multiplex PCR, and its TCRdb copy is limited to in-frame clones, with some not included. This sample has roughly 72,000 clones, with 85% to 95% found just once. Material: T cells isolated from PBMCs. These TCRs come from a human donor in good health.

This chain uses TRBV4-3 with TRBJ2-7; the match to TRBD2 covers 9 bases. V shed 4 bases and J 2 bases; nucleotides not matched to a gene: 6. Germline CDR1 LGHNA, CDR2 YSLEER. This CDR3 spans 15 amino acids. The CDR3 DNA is TGCGCCAGCAGCCCCTCGGCGGGAGGGCCCTACGAGCAGTACTTC. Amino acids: CASSPSAGGPYEQYF.

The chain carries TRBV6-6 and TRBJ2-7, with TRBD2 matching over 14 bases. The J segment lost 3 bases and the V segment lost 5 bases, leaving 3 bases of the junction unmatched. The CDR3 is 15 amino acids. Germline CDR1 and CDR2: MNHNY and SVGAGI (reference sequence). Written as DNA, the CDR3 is TGTGCCAGCAGTGGACTAGCGGGAGGTATCTACGAGCAGTACTTC. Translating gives CASSGLAGGIYEQYF.

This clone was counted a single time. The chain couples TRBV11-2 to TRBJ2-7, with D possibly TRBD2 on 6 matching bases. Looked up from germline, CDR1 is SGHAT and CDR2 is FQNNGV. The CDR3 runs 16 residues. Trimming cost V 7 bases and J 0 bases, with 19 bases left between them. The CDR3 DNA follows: TGTGCCAGCATCAACCATAGCGGACCCGACTCCTACGAGCAGTACTTC. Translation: CASINHSGPDSYEQYF.

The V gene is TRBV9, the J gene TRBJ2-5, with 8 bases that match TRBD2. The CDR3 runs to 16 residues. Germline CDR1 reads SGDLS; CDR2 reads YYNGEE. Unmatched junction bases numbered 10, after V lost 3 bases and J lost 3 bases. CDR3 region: CASSGMSSGYKETQYF. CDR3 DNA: TGTGCCAGCAGCGGGATGTCTAGCGGGTATAAAGAGACCCAGTACTTC. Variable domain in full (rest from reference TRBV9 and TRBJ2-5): DSGVTQTPKHLITATGQRVTLRCSPRSGDLSVYWYQQSLDQGLQFLIQYYNGEERAKGNILERFSAQQFPDLHSELNLSSLELGDSALYFCASSGMSSGYKETQYFGPGTRLLVL.

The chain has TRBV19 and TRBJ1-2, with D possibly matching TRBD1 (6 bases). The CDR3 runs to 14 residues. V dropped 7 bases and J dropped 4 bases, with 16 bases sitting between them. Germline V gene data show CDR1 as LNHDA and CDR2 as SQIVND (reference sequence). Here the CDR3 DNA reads TGTGCCAGTACTAACAGGGACGGGGCCTATGGCTACACCTTC. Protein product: CASTNRDGAYGYTF. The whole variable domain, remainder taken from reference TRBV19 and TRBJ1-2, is DGGITQSPKYLFRKEGQNVTLSCEQNLNHDAMYWYRQDPGQGLRLIYYSQIVNDFQKGDIAEGYSVSREKKESFPLTVTSAQKNPTAFYLCASTNRDGAYGYTFGSGTRLTVV.

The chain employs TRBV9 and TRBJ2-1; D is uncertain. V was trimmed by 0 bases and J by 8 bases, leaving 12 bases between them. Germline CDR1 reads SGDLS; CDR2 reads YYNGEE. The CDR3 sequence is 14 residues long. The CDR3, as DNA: TGTGCCAGCAGCGTAGTGTCTAGGCCGGATGAGCAGTTCTTC. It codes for CASSVVSRPDEQFF.

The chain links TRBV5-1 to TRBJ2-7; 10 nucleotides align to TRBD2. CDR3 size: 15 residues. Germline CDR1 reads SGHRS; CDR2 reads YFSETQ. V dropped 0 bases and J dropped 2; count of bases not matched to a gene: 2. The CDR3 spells CASSLGLAGAYEQYF. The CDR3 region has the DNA TGCGCCAGCAGCTTGGGTCTAGCGGGAGCCTACGAGCAGTACTTC.

As DNA, the CDR3 is TGTGCCAGCAGTTTAAGTTGGACTGCCTCCTACGAGCAGTACTTC. The encoded protein is CASSLSWTASYEQYF. The rearrangement links TRBV28 to TRBJ2-7; D might be TRBD2 (5 bases). Germline values: CDR1 MDHEN, CDR2 SYDVKM. Trimming cost V 2 bases and J 0 bases, with 11 bases left between them. The CDR3 sequence is 15 residues long.

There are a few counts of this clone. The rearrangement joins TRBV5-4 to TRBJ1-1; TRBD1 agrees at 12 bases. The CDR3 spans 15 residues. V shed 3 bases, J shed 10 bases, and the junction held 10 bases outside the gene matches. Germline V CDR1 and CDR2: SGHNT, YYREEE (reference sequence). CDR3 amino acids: CASSSRPGQGAIAFF. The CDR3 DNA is TGTGCCAGCAGCTCCCGACCGGGACAGGGGGCGATAGCTTTCTTT. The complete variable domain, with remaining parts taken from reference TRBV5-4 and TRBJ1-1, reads ETGVTQSPTHLIKTRGQQVTLRCSSQSGHNTVSWYQQALGQGPQFIFQYYREEENGRGNFPPRFSGLQFPNYSSELNVNALELDDSALYLCASSSRPGQGAIAFFGQGTRLTVV.

The CDR3 DNA reads as TGTGCCAGCAGCTTATTTAACGGGATACAGCCCCAGCATTTT. It is translated as CASSLFNGIQPQHF. The chain carries TRBV7-2 and TRBJ1-5; D is uncertain. Between the trimmed V and J ends, which lost 2 bases and 7 bases, there was a span of 12 bases. This CDR3 is built from 14 residues. Germline V gives CDR1 SGHTA, CDR2 FQGNSA. The variable domain in full, completed from reference TRBV7-2 and TRBJ1-5, reads GAGVSQSPSNKVTEKGKDVELRCDPISGHTALYWYRQSLGQGLEFLIYFQGNSAPDKSGLPSDRFSAERTGGSVSTLTIQRTQQEDSAVYLCASSLFNGIQPQHFGDGTRLSIL.

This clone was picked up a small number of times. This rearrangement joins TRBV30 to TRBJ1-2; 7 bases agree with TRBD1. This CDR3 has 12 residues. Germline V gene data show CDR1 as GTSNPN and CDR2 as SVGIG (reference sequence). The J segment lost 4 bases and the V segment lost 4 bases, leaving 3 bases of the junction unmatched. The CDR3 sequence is CAWNPGGYGYTF. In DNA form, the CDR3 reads TGTGCCTGGAATCCAGGGGGCTATGGCTACACCTTC. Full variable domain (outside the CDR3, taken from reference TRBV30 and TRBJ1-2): SQTIHQWPATLVQPVGSPLSLECTVEGTSNPNLYWYRQAAGRGLQLLFYSVGIGQISSEVPQNLSASRPQDRQFILSSKKLLLSDSGFYLCAWNPGGYGYTFGSGTRLTVV.

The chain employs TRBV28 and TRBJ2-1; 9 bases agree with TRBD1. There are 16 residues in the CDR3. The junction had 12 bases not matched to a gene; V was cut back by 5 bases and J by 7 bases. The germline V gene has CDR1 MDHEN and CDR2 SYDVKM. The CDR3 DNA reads TGTGCCAGCAGTCCTTTCGGACAGGGGTATGGTAATGAGCAGTTCTTC. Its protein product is CASSPFGQGYGNEQFF.

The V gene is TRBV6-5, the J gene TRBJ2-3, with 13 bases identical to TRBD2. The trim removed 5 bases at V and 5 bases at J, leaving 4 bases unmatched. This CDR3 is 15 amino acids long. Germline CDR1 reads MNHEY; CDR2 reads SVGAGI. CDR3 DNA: TGTGCCAGCAGTCCCGGACTAGCGGGAGTAGATACGCAGTATTTT. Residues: CASSPGLAGVDTQYF.

The CDR3 sequence is CASSLLTSTDTQYF. CDR3 DNA sequence: TGTGCCAGTAGCCTACTCACTAGCACAGATACGCAGTATTTT. The chain employs TRBV19 and TRBJ2-3; no firm D call. With 6 bases removed from V and 0 bases from J, the gap between germline ends came to 10 bases. The CDR3 covers 14 residues. Germline assignment: CDR1 LNHDA and CDR2 SQIVND (reference sequence).

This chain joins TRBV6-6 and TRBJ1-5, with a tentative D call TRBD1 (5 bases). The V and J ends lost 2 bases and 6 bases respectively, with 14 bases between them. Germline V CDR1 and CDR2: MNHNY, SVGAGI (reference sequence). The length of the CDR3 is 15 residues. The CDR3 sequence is CASSYSGQGGQPQHF. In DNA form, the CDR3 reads TGTGCCAGCAGTTACAGTGGGCAGGGCGGTCAGCCCCAGCATTTT.

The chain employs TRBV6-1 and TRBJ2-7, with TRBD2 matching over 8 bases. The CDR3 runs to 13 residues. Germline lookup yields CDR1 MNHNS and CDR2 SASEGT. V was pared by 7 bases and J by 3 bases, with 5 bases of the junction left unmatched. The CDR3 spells CASIPGLGYEQYF. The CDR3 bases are TGTGCCAGCATCCCGGGACTAGGCTACGAGCAGTACTTC.

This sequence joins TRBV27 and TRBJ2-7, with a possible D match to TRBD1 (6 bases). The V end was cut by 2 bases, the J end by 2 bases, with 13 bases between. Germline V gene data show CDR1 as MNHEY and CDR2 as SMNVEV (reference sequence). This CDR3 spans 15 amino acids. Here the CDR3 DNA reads TGTGCCAGCAGTTTAGACAGGAGTAGACCCTACGAGCAGTACTTC. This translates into CASSLDRSRPYEQYF.

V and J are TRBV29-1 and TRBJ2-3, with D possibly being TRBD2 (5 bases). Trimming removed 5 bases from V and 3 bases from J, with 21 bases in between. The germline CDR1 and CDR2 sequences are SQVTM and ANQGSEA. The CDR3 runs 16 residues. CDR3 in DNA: TGCAGCGTTCAATGGTCTATCGAGGGTAAAACAGATACGCAGTATTTT. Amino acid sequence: CSVQWSIEGKTDTQYF.

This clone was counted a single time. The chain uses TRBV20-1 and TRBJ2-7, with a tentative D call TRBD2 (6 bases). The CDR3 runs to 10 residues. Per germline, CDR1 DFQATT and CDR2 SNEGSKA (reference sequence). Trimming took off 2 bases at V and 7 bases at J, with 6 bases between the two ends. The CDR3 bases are TGCAGTGCTAGACTAGCGGAGCAGTACTTC. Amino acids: CSARLAEQYF.

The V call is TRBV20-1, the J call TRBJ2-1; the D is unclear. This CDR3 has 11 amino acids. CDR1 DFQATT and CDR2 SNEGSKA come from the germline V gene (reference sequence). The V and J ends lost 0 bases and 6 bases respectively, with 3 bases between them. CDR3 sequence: CSARDLNEQFF. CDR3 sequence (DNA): TGCAGTGCTAGAGACCTCAATGAGCAGTTCTTC.

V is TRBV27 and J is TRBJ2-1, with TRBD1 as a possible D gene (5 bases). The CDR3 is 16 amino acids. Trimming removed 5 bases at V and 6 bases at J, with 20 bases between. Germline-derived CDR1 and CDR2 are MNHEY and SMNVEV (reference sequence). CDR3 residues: CASSLGPELRGNEQFF. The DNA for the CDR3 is TGTGCCAGCAGTCTAGGACCGGAACTTAGGGGCAATGAGCAGTTCTTC.

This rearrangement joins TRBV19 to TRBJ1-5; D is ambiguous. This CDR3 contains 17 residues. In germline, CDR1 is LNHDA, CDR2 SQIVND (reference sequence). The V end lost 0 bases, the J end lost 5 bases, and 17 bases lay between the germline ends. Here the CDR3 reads CASSIDLFWGEDQPQHF. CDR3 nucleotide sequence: TGTGCCAGTAGTATAGATCTATTCTGGGGAGAGGATCAGCCCCAGCATTTT.

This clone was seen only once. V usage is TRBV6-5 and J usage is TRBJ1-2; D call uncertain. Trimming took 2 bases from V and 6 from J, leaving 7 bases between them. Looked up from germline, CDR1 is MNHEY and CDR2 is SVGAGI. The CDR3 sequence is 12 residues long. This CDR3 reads CASSYPQDGYTF. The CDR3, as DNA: TGTGCCAGCAGTTACCCGCAGGATGGCTACACCTTC.

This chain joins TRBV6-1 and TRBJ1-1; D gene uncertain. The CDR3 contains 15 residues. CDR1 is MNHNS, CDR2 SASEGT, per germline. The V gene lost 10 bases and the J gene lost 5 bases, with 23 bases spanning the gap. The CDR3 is CATQKFPITVTEAFF. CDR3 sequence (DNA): TGTGCCACCCAGAAGTTCCCAATAACCGTGACTGAAGCTTTCTTT.

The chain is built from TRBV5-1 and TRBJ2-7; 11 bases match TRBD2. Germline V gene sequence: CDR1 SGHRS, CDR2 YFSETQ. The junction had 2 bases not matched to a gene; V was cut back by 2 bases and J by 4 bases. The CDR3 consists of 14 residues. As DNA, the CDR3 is TGCGCCAGCAGCTTTGGGACTAGCGGTTACGAGCAGTACTTC. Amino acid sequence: CASSFGTSGYEQYF.

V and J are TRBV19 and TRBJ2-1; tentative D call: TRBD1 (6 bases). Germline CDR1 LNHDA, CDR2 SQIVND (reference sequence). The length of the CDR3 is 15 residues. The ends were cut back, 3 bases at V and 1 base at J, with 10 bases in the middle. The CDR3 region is CASSITGPSYNEQFF. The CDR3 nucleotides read TGTGCCAGTAGTATCACAGGGCCTTCCTACAATGAGCAGTTCTTC.

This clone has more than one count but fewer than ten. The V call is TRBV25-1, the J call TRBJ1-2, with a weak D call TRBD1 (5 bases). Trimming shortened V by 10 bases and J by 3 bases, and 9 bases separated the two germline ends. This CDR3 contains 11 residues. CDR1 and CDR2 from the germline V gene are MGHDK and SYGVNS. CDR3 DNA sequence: TGTGCCACCGACAGTTACTATGGCTACACCTTC. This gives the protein CATDSYYGYTF.

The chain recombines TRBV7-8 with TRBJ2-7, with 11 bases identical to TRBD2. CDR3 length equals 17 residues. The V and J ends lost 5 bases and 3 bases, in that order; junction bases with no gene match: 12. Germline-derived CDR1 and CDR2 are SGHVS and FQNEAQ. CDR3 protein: CASSQRRTSGPGYEQYF. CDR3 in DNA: TGTGCCAGCAGCCAACGCAGGACTAGCGGGCCCGGCTACGAGCAGTACTTC.

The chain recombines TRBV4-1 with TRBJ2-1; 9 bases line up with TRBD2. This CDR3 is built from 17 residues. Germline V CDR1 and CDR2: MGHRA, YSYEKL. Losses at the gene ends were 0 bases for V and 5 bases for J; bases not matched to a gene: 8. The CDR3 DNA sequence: TGCGCCAGCAGCCAAGAAAAAGAGCGGGAGGTCGACAATGAGCAGTTCTTC. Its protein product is CASSQEKEREVDNEQFF.